Shown below are 15 T cell receptor beta chains from a single sample sequenced in a study of cytomegalovirus exposure and HLA in healthy donors. PCR involved 60 Vbeta and 13 Jbeta primers. Generated by immunoSEQ multiplex PCR, the TCRdb table keeps only in-frame clones and is missing some. The sample lists roughly 220,000 clones, 79% seen once, with around 1.7% in the top ten. Material: PBMCs. These receptors all come from a man aged 50 to 59 in good health and CMV-seronegative.

This sequence joins TRBV2 and TRBJ2-7; a weak D match, TRBD2 (5 bases). With 6 bases removed from V and 0 bases from J, the gap between germline ends came to 9 bases. CDR3 length: 13 residues. The germline V gene encodes CDR1 SNHLY and CDR2 FYNNEI. CDR3 sequence reads: CASRLARSYEQYF. The CDR3 DNA reads TGTGCCAGCAGGCTAGCTCGCTCCTACGAGCAGTACTTC.

The chain couples TRBV7-2 to TRBJ2-5, with D possibly TRBD2 on 6 matching bases. Near its end, the DNA agrees better with TRBJ2-7, so the J call may be wrong. This CDR3 has 13 amino acids. CDR1 is SGHTA and CDR2 is FQGNSA in the germline V gene. The CDR3 here is CASSPAGFNEQYF. The CDR3 DNA is TGTGCCAGCAGCCCCGCGGGGTTCAACGAGCAGTACTTC.

V gene TRBV5-1 combines with J gene TRBJ2-1; D is undetermined. Germline V lookup: CDR1 SGHRS, CDR2 YFSETQ. V lost 3 bases, J lost 8 bases, and 12 bases lay in between. The CDR3 runs to 13 residues. The CDR3 is CASSSQGGDEQFF. The CDR3 DNA reads as TGCGCCAGCAGCTCCCAAGGCGGAGATGAGCAGTTCTTC. Based on the CDR3 plus reference TRBV5-1 and TRBJ2-1, the full variable domain is KAGVTQTPRYLIKTRGQQVTLSCSPISGHRSVSWYQQTPGQGLQFLFEYFSETQRNKGNFPGRFSGRQFSNSRSEMNVSTLELGDSALYLCASSSQGGDEQFFGPGTRLTVL.

J is TRBJ2-5 and V is TRBV29-1; 7 bases are shared with TRBD1. The last part of the DNA fits TRBJ2-7 better; the J call may be wrong. Germline lookup yields CDR1 SQVTM and CDR2 ANQGSEA. The CDR3 sequence is 15 residues long. The CDR3 is CSVRKGTVGAYEQYF. The CDR3 bases are TGCAGCGTCCGCAAAGGGACAGTCGGAGCCTACGAGCAGTACTTC.

V and J are TRBV11-2 and TRBJ2-1; 8 nucleotides agree with TRBD1. V trimming: 5 bases; J trimming: 5 bases; junction bases outside the gene matches: 8. From germline, CDR1 is SGHAT and CDR2 FQNNGV. This CDR3 spans 15 amino acids. CDR3 DNA: TGTGCCAGCAGCCTAACGACAGGGGCTAACAATGAGCAGTTCTTC. Its translation: CASSLTTGANNEQFF. The full variable domain, with the rest looked up from reference TRBV11-2 and TRBJ2-1, is EAGVAQSPRYKIIEKRQSVAFWCNPISGHATLYWYQQILGQGPKLLIQFQNNGVVDDSQLPKDRFSAERLKGVDSTLKIQPAKLEDSAVYLCASSLTTGANNEQFFGPGTRLTVL.

This rearrangement joins TRBV4-1 to TRBJ2-7; 9 nucleotides align to TRBD1. V lost 6 bases and J lost 3; bases outside the gene matches: 6. The CDR3 extends over 14 amino acids. Germline CDR1 MGHRA, CDR2 YSYEKL. This CDR3 reads CASSLGQGNYEQYF. CDR3 DNA sequence: TGCGCCAGCAGTTTAGGACAGGGGAACTACGAGCAGTACTTC.

Details on this clone: The identical CDR3 is also encoded by other nucleotide sequences in the sample. The chain joins TRBV5-1 to TRBJ2-5, with TRBD2 identical over 10 bases. V was clipped by 0 bases and J by 5 bases; unmatched bases: 4. Germline assignment: CDR1 SGHRS and CDR2 YFSETQ. The CDR3 contains 15 residues. The CDR3 DNA reads as TGCGCCAGCAGCTTGGTTGTAGCGGGAGGCGAGACCCAGTACTTC. Its protein is CASSLVVAGGETQYF.

This clone came up once. V gene TRBV27 combines with J gene TRBJ2-1; no reliable D call. Germline-derived CDR1 and CDR2 are MNHEY and SMNVEV (reference sequence). V shed 5 bases and J shed 3 bases, with 17 bases lying between them. CDR3 size: 16 residues. CDR3 protein: CASSPVGSLLYNEQFF. DNA of the CDR3: TGTGCCAGCAGTCCCGTCGGTAGCCTACTCTACAATGAGCAGTTCTTC.

This clone occurred once. The chain recombines TRBV20-1 with TRBJ2-4; the match to TRBD1 covers 9 bases. J lost 14 bases, V lost 6 bases, and 8 bases had no gene match. From germline, CDR1 is DFQATT and CDR2 SNEGSKA (reference sequence). The length of the CDR3 is 11 residues. The CDR3 protein is CSARTGTGKYF. In DNA form, the CDR3 reads TGCAGTGCGCGGACCGGGACAGGGAAGTACTTC.

V and J are TRBV14 and TRBJ2-5; the match to TRBD2 covers 10 bases. The CDR3 sequence is 15 residues long. Germline CDR1 reads SGHDN; CDR2 reads FVKESK. The J segment lost 5 bases and the V segment lost 3 bases, leaving 6 bases of the junction unmatched. The CDR3 coding sequence is TGTGCCAGCAGCCAGTGGACTAGCGGCACTGAGACCCAGTACTTC. Its protein is CASSQWTSGTETQYF.

This sequence joins TRBV27 and TRBJ2-7; 8 bases fit TRBD1. The germline CDR1 and CDR2 sequences are MNHEY and SMNVEV (reference sequence). The trim removed 7 bases at V and 2 bases at J, leaving 10 bases unmatched. CDR3 length: 15 residues. CDR3 nucleotides: TGTGCCAGCAATTCCCGGGGCAGGGGGCCCTACGAGCAGTACTTC. It is translated as CASNSRGRGPYEQYF.

The chain carries TRBV29-1 and TRBJ2-5; 7 positions match TRBD2. Germline V gives CDR1 SQVTM, CDR2 ANQGSEA. The J segment lost 5 bases and the V segment lost 7 bases, leaving 10 bases of the junction unmatched. This CDR3 has 13 residues. CDR3: CSGGLRTKETQYF. The CDR3 nucleotides read TGCAGCGGGGGACTACGAACGAAGGAGACCCAGTACTTC.

The chain joins TRBV11-2 to TRBJ2-2, with D possibly matching TRBD1 (6 bases). Trimming pared 5 bases from V and 7 bases from J, leaving 20 bases between. Germline-derived CDR1 and CDR2 are SGHAT and FQNNGV. This CDR3 contains 16 residues. The CDR3 spells CASSRYNTGMGGELFF. The DNA for the CDR3 is TGTGCCAGCAGCCGTTACAATACAGGGATGGGCGGGGAGCTGTTTTTT. Supplemented by reference TRBV11-2 and TRBJ2-2, the full variable domain reads EAGVAQSPRYKIIEKRQSVAFWCNPISGHATLYWYQQILGQGPKLLIQFQNNGVVDDSQLPKDRFSAERLKGVDSTLKIQPAKLEDSAVYLCASSRYNTGMGGELFFGEGSRLTVL.

The chain joins TRBV5-6 to TRBJ2-1, with 7 bases that match TRBD2. Germline CDR1 SGHDT, CDR2 YYEEEE. The CDR3 covers 11 residues. V lost 3 bases to trimming and J lost 12 bases; unmatched junction nucleotides: 3. The DNA for the CDR3 is TGTGCCAGCAGCTCCACGGGAGGGCAGTTCTTC. Residues: CASSSTGGQFF.

The DNA for the CDR3 is TGTGCCAGCAGTGAACTAGCGGGGAATACGCAGTATTTT. This sequence encodes CASSELAGNTQYF. The chain is built from TRBV6-1 and TRBJ2-3, with TRBD2 identical over 9 bases. Germline V gene sequence: CDR1 MNHNS, CDR2 SASEGT. This CDR3 is built from 13 residues. V gave up 2 bases and J gave up 7 bases; unmatched junction bases: 1.